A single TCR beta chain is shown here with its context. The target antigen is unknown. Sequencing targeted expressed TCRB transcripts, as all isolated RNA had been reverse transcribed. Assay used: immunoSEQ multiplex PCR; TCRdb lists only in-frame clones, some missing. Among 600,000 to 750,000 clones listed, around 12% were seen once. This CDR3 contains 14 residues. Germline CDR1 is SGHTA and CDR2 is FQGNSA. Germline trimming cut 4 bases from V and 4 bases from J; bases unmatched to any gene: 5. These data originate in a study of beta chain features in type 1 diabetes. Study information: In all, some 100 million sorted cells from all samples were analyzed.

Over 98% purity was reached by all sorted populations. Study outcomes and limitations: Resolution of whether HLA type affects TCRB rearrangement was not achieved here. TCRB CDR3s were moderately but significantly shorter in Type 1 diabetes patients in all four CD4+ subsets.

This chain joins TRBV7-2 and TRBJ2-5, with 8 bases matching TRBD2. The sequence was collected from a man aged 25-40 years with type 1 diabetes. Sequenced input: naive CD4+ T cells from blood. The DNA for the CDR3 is TGTGCCAGCAGCTCCGGGGGGGCCACAGAGACCCAGTACTTC. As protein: CASSSGGATETQYF. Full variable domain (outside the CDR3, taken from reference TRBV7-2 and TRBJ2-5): GAGVSQSPSNKVTEKGKDVELRCDPISGHTALYWYRQSLGQGLEFLIYFQGNSAPDKSGLPSDRFSAERTGGSVSTLTIQRTQQEDSAVYLCASSSGGATETQYFGPGTRLLVL.